The 6 T cell receptor beta chains in this list originate from one sample, sequenced in a study of spatial heterogeneity in lung cancer. Via MiXCR, TCRdb re-called the 5' RACE reads, giving one row per CDR3 protein. The sample consists of some 120,000 distinct CDR3 sequences, 12% of them appearing once. The time point is: blood at routine non-recurrence follow-up after resection. Unsorted samples of tumor, nontumor lung or frozen PBMC had their whole RNA sequenced. The input for sequencing was PBMCs, taken at follow-up. The receptors stem from a male donor with early-stage non-small cell lung cancer.

In its sample, this clonotype was seen many times. This chain connects TRBV25-1 to TRBJ2-5; the match to TRBD1 covers 7 bases. CDR3 length: 13 amino acids. Per the germline V gene, CDR1 is MGHDK and CDR2 is SYGVNS. With 8 bases clipped from V and 3 bases from J, the junction kept 6 bases outside the gene matches. The CDR3 DNA sequence: TGTGCCAGCGAAGGGACAGAAAAAGAGACCCAGTACTTC. This sequence encodes CASEGTEKETQYF.

This clonotype was seen ten or more times. The J gene is TRBJ1-1, the V gene TRBV7-3; D not certain. V was shortened by 5 bases and J by 4 bases, with 11 bases between the two germline ends. This CDR3 region has 13 residues. The germline gives CDR1 SGHTA, CDR2 FQGTGA. This CDR3 is CASSPTRGTEAFF. For the CDR3, the DNA is TGTGCCAGCAGCCCGACCCGTGGCACTGAAGCTTTCTTT.

At least ten counts were recorded for this clonotype. The CDR3 DNA follows: TGTGCCAGCAGTGGAAGGCTTACCACCGGGGAGCTGTTTTTT. Translation: CASSGRLTTGELFF. This chain joins TRBV27 and TRBJ2-2; D not resolved. The CDR3 runs 14 residues. Germline values: CDR1 MNHEY, CDR2 SMNVEV (reference sequence). Trimming stripped 5 bases from V and 4 bases from J, with 11 bases between.

This clonotype has at least ten counts. The V and J genes are TRBV15 and TRBJ1-1, with 11 bases fitting TRBD1. From germline, CDR1 is LNHNV and CDR2 YYDKDF (reference sequence). V shed 4 bases, J shed 8 bases, and the junction held 9 bases outside the gene matches. This CDR3 has 15 amino acids. The CDR3 DNA sequence: TGTGCCACCAGCAACCTGGACAGGGGGCGGGTCGAAGCTTTCTTT. It codes for CATSNLDRGRVEAFF.

This clonotype occurred a few times. This chain links TRBV20-1 with TRBJ2-7; D is unresolved. This CDR3 is 14 amino acids long. Germline CDR1 is DFQATT and CDR2 is SNEGSKA (reference sequence). Trimming shortened V by 1 base and J by 0 bases, and 10 bases separated the two germline ends. CDR3 region: CSARGDLPSYEQYF. The CDR3 coding sequence is TGCAGTGCTAGAGGAGACTTACCCTCCTACGAGCAGTACTTC.

This clonotype was detected only a few times. This chain uses TRBV10-3 with TRBJ2-1, with no clear D. This CDR3 spans 17 amino acids. V shed 0 bases and J shed 0 bases, with 12 bases lying between them. Germline CDR1 is ENHRY and CDR2 is SYGVKD. CDR3 amino acids: CAISESGGQVSYNEQFF. CDR3 DNA sequence: TGTGCCATCAGTGAGTCGGGTGGGCAGGTCTCCTACAATGAGCAGTTCTTC.